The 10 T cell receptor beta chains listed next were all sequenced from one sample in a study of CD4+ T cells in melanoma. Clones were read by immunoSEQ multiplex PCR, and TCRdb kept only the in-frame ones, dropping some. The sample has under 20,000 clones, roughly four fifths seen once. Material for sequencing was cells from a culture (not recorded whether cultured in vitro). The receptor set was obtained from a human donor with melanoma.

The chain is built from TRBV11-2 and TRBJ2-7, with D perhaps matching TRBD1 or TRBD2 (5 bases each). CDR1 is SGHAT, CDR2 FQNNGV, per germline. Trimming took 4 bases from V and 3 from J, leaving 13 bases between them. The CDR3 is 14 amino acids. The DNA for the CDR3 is TGTGCCAGCAGCTCGGGACGGCAGGGCTACGAGCAGTACTTC. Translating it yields CASSSGRQGYEQYF.

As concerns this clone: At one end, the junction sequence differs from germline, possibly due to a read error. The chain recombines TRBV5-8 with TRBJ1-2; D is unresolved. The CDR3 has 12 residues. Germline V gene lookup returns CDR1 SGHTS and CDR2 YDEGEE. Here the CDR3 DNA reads TGCGCCAGCAGCTTGGGTTATGAGGGCTACACCTTC. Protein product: CASSLGYEGYTF. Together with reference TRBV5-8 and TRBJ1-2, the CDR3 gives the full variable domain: EAGVTQSPTHLIKTRGQQATLRCSPISGHTSVYWYQQALGLGLQFLLWYDEGEERNRGNFPPRFSGRQFPNYSSELNVNALELEDSALYLCASSLGYEGYTFGSGTRLTVV.

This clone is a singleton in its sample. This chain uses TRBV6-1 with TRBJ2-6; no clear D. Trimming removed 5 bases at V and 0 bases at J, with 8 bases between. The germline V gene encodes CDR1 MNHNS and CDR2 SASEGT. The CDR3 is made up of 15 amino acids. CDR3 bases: TGTGCCAGCAGTCCTCAGTACTCTGGGGCCAACGTCCTGACTTTC. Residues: CASSPQYSGANVLTF.

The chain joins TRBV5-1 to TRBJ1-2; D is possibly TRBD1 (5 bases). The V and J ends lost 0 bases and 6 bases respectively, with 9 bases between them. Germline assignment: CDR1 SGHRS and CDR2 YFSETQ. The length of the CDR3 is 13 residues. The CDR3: CASSLGQRNGYTF. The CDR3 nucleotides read TGCGCCAGCAGCTTGGGACAGCGGAATGGCTACACCTTC.

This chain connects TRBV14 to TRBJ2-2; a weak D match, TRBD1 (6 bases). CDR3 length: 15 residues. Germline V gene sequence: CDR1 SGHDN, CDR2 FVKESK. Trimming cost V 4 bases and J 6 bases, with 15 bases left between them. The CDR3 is CASSPTLAGAGELFF. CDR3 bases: TGTGCCAGCAGCCCGACCCTCGCAGGGGCCGGGGAGCTGTTTTTT.

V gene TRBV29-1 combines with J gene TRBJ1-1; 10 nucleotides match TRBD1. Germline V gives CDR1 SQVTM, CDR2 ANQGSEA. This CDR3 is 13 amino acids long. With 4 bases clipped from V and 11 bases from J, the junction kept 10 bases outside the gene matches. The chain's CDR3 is CSVAETGGDPAFF. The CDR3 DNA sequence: TGCAGCGTTGCTGAGACAGGGGGCGATCCGGCTTTCTTT.

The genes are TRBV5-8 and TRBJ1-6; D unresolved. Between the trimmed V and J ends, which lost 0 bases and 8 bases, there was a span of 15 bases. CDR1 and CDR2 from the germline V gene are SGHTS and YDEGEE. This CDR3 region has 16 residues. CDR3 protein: CASSLVRSAKDSPLHF. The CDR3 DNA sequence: TGTGCCAGCAGCTTGGTCCGTTCGGCGAAGGATTCACCCCTCCACTTT.

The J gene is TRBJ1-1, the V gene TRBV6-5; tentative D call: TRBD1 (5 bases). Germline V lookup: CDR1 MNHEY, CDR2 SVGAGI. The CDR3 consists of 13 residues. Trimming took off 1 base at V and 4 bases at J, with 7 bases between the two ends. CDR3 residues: CASSYWGVTEAFF. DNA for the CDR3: TGTGCCAGCAGTTACTGGGGGGTCACTGAAGCTTTCTTT.

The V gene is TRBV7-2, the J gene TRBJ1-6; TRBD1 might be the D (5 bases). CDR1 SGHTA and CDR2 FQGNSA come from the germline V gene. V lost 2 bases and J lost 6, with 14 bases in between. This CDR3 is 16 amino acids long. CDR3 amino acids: CASSLTLNRFNSPLHF. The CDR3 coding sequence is TGTGCCAGCAGCTTAACGTTAAACAGGTTTAATTCACCCCTCCACTTT.

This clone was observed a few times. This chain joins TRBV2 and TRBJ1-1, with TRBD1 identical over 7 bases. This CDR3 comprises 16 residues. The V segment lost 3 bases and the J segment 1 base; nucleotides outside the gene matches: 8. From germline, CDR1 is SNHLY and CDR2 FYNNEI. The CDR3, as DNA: TGTGCCAGCAGTGAGATGGGGGCAGGGGGGAACACTGAAGCTTTCTTT. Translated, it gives CASSEMGAGGNTEAFF.